This T cell receptor (beta chain) appears in the sequencing data of a study of CD8+CD57+ T cells in acquired aplastic anemia. Background on the study: Sorted CD4+ and CD8+ cells gave a mean 3.2 ug DNA, range about 0.2 to 27.4 ug. Whole-study results and caveats: CD8+ Simpson's diversity did not differ significantly between patients and controls. Patients had around 30 CD8+ CDR3 sequences in common with controls (the shared set).

Concerning this clonotype itself: Antigen: not known.

Profiling that covered TCR beta VDJ and CDR3 relied on genomic DNA as its template. In TCRdb, the reads were re-called with MiXCR into one record per CDR3 protein. Of 35,000 to 45,000 distinct CDR3 sequences in the sample, roughly three quarters were seen once. The CDR3 covers 13 residues. Trimming took off 1 base at V and 5 bases at J, with 9 bases between the two ends. In germline, CDR1 is WNHNN, CDR2 SYGVQD (reference sequence). The V and J genes are TRBV10-1 and TRBJ2-7; D gene ambiguous. The source material was sorted CD4+, CD8+, or CD8+CD57+ T cells (not recorded which) from PBMCs. The source of this sequence is a human donor in good health, serving as a control. The CDR3 protein is CASSEWEQNEQYF. CDR3 DNA sequence: TGCGCCAGCAGTGAGTGGGAACAGAACGAGCAGTACTTC.